This record looks at one T cell receptor (beta chain) sequence and its context. The source of the sample is a study of blood T cell repertoires in COVID-19. The method was immunoSEQ multiplex PCR; TCRdb's version includes in-frame clones alone and lacks a portion of them. The sample records roughly 97,000 clones, roughly four fifths being singletons. This receptor was taken from a man between 60 and 75 years old with acute or convalescent COVID-19. Sequencing was carried out using peripheral blood.

CDR3 nucleotides: TGTGCCAGTAGTTTACAGGGCACCAATCAGCCCCAGCATTTT. As protein: CASSLQGTNQPQHF. The chain has TRBV19 and TRBJ1-5, with D perhaps TRBD1 (6 bases). Germline CDR1 reads LNHDA; CDR2 reads SQIVND (reference sequence). Trimming left V 5 bases short and J 3 bases short, with 11 bases between. The CDR3 covers 14 residues. Together with reference TRBV19 and TRBJ1-5, the CDR3 gives the full variable domain: DGGITQSPKYLFRKEGQNVTLSCEQNLNHDAMYWYRQDPGQGLRLIYYSQIVNDFQKGDIAEGYSVSREKKESFPLTVTSAQKNPTAFYLCASSLQGTNQPQHFGDGTRLSIL.